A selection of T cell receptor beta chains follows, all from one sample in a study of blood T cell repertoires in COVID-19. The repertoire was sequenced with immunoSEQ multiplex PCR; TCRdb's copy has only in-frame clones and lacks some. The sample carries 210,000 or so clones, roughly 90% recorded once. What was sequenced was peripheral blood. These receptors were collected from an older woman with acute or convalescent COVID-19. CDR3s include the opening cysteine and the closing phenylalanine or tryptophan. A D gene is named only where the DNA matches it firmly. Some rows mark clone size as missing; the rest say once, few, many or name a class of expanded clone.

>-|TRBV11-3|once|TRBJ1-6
CASSGSSPHF
TGTGCCAGCTCGGGGTCCTCTCCCCACTTT
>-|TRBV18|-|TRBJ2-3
CASSVGGGGTDTQYF
TGTGCCAGCTCCGTGGGGGGAGGTGGCACAGATACGCAGTATTTT
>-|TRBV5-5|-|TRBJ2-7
CASSLGGIDYEQYF
TGTGCCAGCAGCTTAGGGGGAATTGACTACGAGCAGTACTTC
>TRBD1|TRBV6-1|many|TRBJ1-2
CASSEDPGQGGLANYGYTF
TGTGCCAGCAGTGAGGACCCGGGACAGGGTGGTTTAGCTAACTATGGCTACACCTTC
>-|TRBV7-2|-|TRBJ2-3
CASSLVGWDTQYF
TGTGCCAGCAGCTTAGTCGGGTGGGATACGCAGTATTTT
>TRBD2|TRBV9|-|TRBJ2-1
CASSVALTSVNEQFF
TGTGCCAGCAGCGTAGCTCTAACTAGCGTGAATGAGCAGTTCTTC
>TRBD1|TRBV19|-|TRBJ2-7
CASRMTGTGYYEQYF
TGTGCCAGTAGGATGACCGGGACAGGGTACTACGAGCAGTACTTC
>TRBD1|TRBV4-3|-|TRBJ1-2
CASSPESETGVDGYTF
TGCGCCAGCAGCCCTGAAAGCGAGACAGGGGTTGACGGCTACACCTTC
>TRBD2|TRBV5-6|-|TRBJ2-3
CASSIRTSGYTDTQYF
TGTGCCAGCAGCATACGGACTAGCGGGTACACAGATACGCAGTATTTT
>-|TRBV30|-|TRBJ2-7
CAWSASDTSVQYF
TGTGCCTGGAGTGCCTCGGACACCTCAGTGCAGTACTTC
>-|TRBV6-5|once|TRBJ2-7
CASSPRASSYEQYF
TGTGCCAGCAGTCCCAGGGCTAGCTCCTACGAGCAGTACTTC
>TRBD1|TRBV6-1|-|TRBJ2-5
CASSEYGDRGRETQYF
TGTGCCAGCAGTGAATATGGGGACAGGGGGCGAGAGACCCAGTACTTC
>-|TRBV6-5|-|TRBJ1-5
CAVGRINQPQHF
TGTGCCGTGGGCAGGATCAATCAGCCCCAGCATTTT
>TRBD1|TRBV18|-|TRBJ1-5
CASSRGAGGLSGPQHF
TGTGCCAGCTCACGGGGGGCAGGGGGCCTCTCAGGGCCCCAGCATTTT
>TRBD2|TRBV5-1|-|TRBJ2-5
CASRPDSGRGKTQYF
TGCGCCAGCAGACCCGATAGCGGGAGAGGGAAGACCCAGTACTTC
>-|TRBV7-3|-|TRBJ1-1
CASSLTFEGVRYTEAFF
TGTGCCAGCAGCTTAACGTTTGAGGGGGTGAGGTACACTGAAGCTTTCTTT
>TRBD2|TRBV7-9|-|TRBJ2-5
CASSLGLAGVGETQYF
TGTGCCAGCAGCTTAGGCCTAGCGGGGGTCGGGGAGACCCAGTACTTC
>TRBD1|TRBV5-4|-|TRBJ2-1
CASSGGTGGLNEQFF
TGTGCCAGCAGCGGCGGGACAGGGGGCCTCAATGAGCAGTTCTTC
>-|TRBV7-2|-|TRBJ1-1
CASSRQANTEAFF
TGTGCCAGCAGCCGACAGGCGAACACTGAAGCTTTCTTT
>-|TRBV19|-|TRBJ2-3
CASSIRRASTDTQYF
TGTGCCAGTAGTATAAGGCGGGCCAGCACAGATACGCAGTATTTT
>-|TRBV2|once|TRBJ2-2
CASRGQHTGELFF
TGTGCCAGCAGGGGACAACACACCGGGGAGCTGTTTTTT
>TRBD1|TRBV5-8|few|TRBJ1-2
CASSIRDRGTITEGYTF
TGTGCCAGCAGTATTAGGGACAGGGGCACAATTACGGAGGGCTACACCTTC